The present entry profiles one T cell receptor beta chain with its context. The germline V gene encodes CDR1 SGHTA and CDR2 FQGTGA. The V gene lost 5 bases and the J gene lost 8 bases, with 17 bases spanning the gap. CDR3 length: 14 residues. The sample belongs to a study of blood T cell repertoires in COVID-19. Study details: Whether acute or convalescent, the COVID-19 samples came from the United States, Italy and Spain.

Authors' analysis steps: Amplification from reference gene primers served as the basis for estimated nucleated cell counts. The table came from immunoSEQ multiplex PCR; TCRdb's copy has only in-frame clones and leaves some out. D and trimming were read from the DNA, whereas the V and J calls and clone size are those reported in that table. This repertoire shows roughly 180,000 clones, about 85% found once; its top ten account for approximately 5.6%. The sample taken for sequencing was PBMCs or T cells enriched from blood (not recorded which). The sequence derives from a middle-aged woman with acute COVID-19. The chain joins TRBV7-3 to TRBJ2-3, with a tentative D call TRBD1 (7 bases). The CDR3 region has the DNA TGTGCCAGCAGCCTCCGACAGGGAGGCGGTACGCAGTATTTT. Amino acid sequence: CASSLRQGGGTQYF.